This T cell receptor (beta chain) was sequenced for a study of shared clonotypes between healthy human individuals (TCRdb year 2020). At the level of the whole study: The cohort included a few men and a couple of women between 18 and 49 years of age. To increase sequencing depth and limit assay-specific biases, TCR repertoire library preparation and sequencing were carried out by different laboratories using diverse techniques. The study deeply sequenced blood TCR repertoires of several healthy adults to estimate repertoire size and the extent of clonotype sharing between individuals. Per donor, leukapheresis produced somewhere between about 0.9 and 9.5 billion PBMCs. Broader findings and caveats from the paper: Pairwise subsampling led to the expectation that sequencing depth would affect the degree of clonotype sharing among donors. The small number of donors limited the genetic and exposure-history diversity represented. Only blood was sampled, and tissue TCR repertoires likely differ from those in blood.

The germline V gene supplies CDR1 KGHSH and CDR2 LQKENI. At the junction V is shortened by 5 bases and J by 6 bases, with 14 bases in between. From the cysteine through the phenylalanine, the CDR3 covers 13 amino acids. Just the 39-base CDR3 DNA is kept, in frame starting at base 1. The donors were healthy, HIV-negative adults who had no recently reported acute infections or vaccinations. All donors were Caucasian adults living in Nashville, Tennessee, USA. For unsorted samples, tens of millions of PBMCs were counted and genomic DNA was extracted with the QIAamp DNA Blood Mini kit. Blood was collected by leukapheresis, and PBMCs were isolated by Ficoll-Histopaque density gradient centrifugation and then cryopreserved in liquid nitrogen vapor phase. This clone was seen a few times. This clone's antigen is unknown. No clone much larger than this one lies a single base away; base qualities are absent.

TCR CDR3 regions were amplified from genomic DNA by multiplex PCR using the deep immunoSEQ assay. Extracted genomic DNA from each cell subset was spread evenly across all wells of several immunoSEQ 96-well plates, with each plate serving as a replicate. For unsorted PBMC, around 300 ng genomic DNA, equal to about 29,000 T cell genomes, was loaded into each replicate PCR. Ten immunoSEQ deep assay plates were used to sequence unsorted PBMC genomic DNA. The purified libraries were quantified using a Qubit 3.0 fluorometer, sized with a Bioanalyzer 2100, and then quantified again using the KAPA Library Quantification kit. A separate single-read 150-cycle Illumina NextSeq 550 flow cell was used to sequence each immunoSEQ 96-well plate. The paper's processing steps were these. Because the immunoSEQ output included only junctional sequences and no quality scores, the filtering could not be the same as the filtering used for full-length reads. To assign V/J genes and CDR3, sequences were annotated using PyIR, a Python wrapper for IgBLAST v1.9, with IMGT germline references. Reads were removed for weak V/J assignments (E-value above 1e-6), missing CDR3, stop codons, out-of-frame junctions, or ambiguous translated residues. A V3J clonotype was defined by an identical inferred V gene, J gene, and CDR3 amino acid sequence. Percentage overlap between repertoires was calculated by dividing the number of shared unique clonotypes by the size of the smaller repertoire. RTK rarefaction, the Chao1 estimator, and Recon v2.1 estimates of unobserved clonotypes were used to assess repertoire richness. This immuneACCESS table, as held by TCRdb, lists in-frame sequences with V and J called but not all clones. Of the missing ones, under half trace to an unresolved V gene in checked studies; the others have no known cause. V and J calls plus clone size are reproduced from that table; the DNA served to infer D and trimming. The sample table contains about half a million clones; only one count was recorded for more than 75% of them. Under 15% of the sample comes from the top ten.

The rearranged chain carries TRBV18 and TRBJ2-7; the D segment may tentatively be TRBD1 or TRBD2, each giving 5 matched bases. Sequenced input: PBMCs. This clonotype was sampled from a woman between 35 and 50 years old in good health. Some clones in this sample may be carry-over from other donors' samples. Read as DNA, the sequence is TGTGCCAGCTCAGGGGGACCCTCCGGCGAGCAGTACTTC. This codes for CASSGGPSGEQYF.